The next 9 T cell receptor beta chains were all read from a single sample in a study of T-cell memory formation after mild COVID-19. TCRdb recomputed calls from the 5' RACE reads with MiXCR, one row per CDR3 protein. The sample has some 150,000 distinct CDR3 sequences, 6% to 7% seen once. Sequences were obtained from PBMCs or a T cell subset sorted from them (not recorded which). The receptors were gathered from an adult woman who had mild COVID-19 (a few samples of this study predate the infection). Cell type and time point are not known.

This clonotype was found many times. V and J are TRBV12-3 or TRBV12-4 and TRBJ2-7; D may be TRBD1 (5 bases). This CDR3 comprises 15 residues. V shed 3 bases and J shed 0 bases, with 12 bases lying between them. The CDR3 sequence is CASSFKGLSSYEQYF. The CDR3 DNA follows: TGTGCCAGCAGTTTTAAGGGGCTGAGCTCCTACGAGCAGTACTTC.

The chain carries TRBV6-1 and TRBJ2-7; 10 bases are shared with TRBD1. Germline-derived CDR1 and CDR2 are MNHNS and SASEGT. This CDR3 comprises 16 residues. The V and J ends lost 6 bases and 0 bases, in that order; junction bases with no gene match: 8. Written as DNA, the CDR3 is TGTGCCAGCAGAGATTGGACAGGGGGTGCCTCCTACGAGCAGTACTTC. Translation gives CASRDWTGGASYEQYF.

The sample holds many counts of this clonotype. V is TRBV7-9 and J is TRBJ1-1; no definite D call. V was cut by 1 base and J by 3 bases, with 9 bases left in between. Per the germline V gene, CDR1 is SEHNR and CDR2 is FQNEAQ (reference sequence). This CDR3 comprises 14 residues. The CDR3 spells CASSLGPTYTEAFF. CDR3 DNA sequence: TGTGCCAGCAGCTTAGGGCCGACCTACACTGAAGCTTTCTTT.

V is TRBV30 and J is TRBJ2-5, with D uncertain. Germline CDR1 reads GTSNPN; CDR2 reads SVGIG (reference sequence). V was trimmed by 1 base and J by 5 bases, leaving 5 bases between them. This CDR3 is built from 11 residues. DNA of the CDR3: TGTGCCTGGAGTGCGATGGAGACCCAGTACTTC. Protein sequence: CAWSAMETQYF.

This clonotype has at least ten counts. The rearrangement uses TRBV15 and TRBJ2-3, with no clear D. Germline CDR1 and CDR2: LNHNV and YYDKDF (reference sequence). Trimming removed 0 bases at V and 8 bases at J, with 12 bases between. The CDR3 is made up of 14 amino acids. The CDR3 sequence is CATSRDPPPGTQYF. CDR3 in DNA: TGTGCCACCAGCAGAGATCCCCCCCCGGGTACGCAGTATTTT.

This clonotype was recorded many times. The CDR3 loop is CASSLGGGPYNEQFF. In nucleotides, the CDR3 is TGTGCCAGCAGTTTAGGGGGGGGGCCCTACAATGAGCAGTTCTTC. The chain is built from TRBV12-3 or TRBV12-4 and TRBJ2-1; the D gene is possibly TRBD2 (7 bases). The V end was cut by 1 base, the J end by 2 bases, with 9 bases between. The CDR3 length is 15 residues.

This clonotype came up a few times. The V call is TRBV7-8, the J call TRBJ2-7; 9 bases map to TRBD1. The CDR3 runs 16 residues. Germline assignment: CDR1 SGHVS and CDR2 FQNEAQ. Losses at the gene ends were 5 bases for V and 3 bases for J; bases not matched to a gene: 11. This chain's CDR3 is CASSPRPGTGIYEQYF. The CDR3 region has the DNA TGTGCCAGCAGCCCAAGACCCGGGACAGGGATCTACGAGCAGTACTTC. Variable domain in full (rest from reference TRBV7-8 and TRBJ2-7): GAGVSQSPRYKVAKRGQDVALRCDPISGHVSLFWYQQALGQGPEFLTYFQNEAQLDKSGLPSDRFFAERPEGSVSTLKIQRTQQEDSAVYLCASSPRPGTGIYEQYFGPGTRLTVT.

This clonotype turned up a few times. The DNA for the CDR3 is TGTGCCAGCAGAACGGACAGCCTCACCTACGAGCAGTACTTC. This translates into CASRTDSLTYEQYF. This rearrangement joins TRBV2 to TRBJ2-7; tentatively, D is TRBD1 (6 bases). Germline CDR1 reads SNHLY; CDR2 reads FYNNEI. The CDR3 is made up of 14 amino acids. Trimming cost V 6 bases and J 2 bases, with 14 bases left between them.

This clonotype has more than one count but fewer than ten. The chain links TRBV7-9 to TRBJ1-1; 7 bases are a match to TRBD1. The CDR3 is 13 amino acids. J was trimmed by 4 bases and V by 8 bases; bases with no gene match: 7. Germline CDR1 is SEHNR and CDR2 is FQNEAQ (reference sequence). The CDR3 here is CASGQQGSTEAFF. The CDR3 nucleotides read TGTGCCAGCGGTCAACAGGGGAGCACTGAAGCTTTCTTT.